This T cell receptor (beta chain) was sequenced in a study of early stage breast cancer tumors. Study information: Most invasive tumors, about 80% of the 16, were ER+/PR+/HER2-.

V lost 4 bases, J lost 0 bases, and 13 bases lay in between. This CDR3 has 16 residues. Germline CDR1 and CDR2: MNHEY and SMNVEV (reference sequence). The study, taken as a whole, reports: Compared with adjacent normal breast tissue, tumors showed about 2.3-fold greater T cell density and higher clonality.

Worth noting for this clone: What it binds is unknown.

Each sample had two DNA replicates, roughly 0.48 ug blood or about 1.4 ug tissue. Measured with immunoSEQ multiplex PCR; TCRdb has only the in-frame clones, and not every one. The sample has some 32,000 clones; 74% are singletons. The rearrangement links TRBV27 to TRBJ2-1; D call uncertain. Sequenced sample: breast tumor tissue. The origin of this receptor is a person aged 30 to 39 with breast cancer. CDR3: CASSSSHESSYNEQFF. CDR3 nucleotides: TGTGCCAGCAGTTCATCACACGAGAGCTCCTACAATGAGCAGTTCTTC.